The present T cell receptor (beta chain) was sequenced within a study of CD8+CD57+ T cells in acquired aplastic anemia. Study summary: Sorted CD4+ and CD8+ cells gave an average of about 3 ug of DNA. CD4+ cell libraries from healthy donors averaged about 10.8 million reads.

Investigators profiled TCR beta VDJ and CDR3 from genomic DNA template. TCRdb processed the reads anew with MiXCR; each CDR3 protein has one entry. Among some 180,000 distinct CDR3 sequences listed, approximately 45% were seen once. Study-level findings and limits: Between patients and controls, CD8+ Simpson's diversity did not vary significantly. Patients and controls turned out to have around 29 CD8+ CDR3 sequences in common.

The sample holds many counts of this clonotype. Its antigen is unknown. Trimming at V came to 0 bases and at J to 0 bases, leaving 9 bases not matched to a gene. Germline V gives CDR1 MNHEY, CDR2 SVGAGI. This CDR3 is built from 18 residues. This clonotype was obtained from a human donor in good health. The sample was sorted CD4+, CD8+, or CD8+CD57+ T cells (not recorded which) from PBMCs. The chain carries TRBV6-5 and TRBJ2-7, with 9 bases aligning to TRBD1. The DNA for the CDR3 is TGTGCCAGCAGTTACTCGATGTACGGACAGGGGAGCTCCTACGAGCAGTACTTC. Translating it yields CASSYSMYGQGSSYEQYF.